Presented here are 21 T cell receptor beta chains from one specimen sequenced in a study of vaccination and CD4 T cells after COVID-19. Cultured CD4+ T-cell DNA underwent Oncomine TCR Beta short-read sequencing. Extraction of genomic DNA was performed on cultured CD4+ T cells. TCRdb ran MiXCR on the PCR reads and lists one entry per CDR3 protein. The data show approximately 9,100 distinct CDR3 sequences, with less than 45% seen just once and under 25% held by the top ten. These TCRs' antigens remain unknown. Treatment reported: approximately 11-day PBMC culture with coronavirus spike peptide pools or control peptides (ViraFEST assay). It was before the COVID-19 pandemic (2011-2018) that the unexposed donor's CD4+ T cells were collected. The specimen was CD4+ T cells from blood, cultured in vitro. These TCRs come from a human donor in good health.

The V and J genes are TRBV5-8 and TRBJ2-7, with a weak D call TRBD2 (5 bases). Trimming took off 1 base at V and 2 bases at J, with 10 bases between the two ends. Looked up from germline, CDR1 is SGHTS and CDR2 is YDEGEE. The CDR3 totals 14 residues. The CDR3: CASSLIGVTYEQYF. The DNA of the CDR3 is TGTGCCAGCAGCTTGATCGGGGTAACCTACGAGCAGTACTTC.

This chain uses TRBV6-5 with TRBJ2-1; unclear D gene. V was clipped by 4 bases and J by 0 bases, with 10 bases between them. CDR3 size: 15 residues. From germline, CDR1 is MNHEY and CDR2 SVGAGI. Here the CDR3 reads CASSLTSSSYNEQFF. CDR3 DNA: TGTGCCAGCAGTTTGACGTCGAGCTCCTACAATGAGCAGTTCTTC.

The J gene is TRBJ2-7, the V gene TRBV28, with D possibly being TRBD1 or TRBD2 (6 bases each). V was shortened by 5 bases and J by 3 bases, with 14 bases between the two germline ends. The CDR3 has 14 residues. Germline V gene data show CDR1 as MDHEN and CDR2 as SYDVKM. The chain's CDR3 is CASSLRTAGYEQYF. CDR3 bases: TGTGCCAGCAGTCTTAGGACAGCGGGCTACGAGCAGTACTTC.

The V call is TRBV7-2, the J call TRBJ2-1; D is tentatively TRBD1 or TRBD2 (5 bases each). The CDR3 length is 14 residues. Germline-derived CDR1 and CDR2 are SGHTA and FQGNSA. Trimming cost V 5 bases and J 10 bases, with 18 bases left between them. CDR3 protein: CASSPWGWAGEQFF. The DNA of the CDR3 is TGTGCCAGCAGCCCTTGGGGGTGGGCTGGGGAGCAGTTCTTC.

This clonotype was detected a few times. This chain links TRBV11-3 with TRBJ1-1; 8 bases map to TRBD1. The V gene's germline CDR1 is SGHNT and CDR2 YENEEA. Losses at the gene ends were 5 bases for V and 4 bases for J; bases not matched to a gene: 12. The CDR3 has 16 amino acids. CDR3 nucleotide sequence: TGTGCCAGCAGCCGAGGACAGGGTAGGGTTCGCACTGAAGCTTTCTTT. Protein product: CASSRGQGRVRTEAFF. The full variable domain, with the rest looked up from reference TRBV11-3 and TRBJ1-1, is EAGVVQSPRYKIIEKKQPVAFWCNPISGHNTLYWYLQNLGQGPELLIRYENEEAVDDSQLPKDRFSAERLKGVDSTLKIQPAELGDSAVYLCASSRGQGRVRTEAFFGQGTRLTVV.

The chain is built from TRBV11-2 and TRBJ2-5; D gene ambiguous. This CDR3 spans 11 amino acids. The germline gives CDR1 SGHAT, CDR2 FQNNGV. V lost 2 bases, J lost 3 bases, and 1 base lay in between. In nucleotides, the CDR3 is TGTGCCAGCAGCTTAAAAGAGACCCAGTACTTC. Translated: CASSLKETQYF.

This clonotype has a handful of counts. The CDR3 DNA follows: TGTGCCAGCAGGAGGGACAGTAATCAGCCCCAGCATTTT. Its translation is CASRRDSNQPQHF. The J gene is TRBJ1-5, the V gene TRBV2; 7 bases agree with TRBD1. Trimming cost V 6 bases and J 4 bases; bases outside gene matches: 3. Germline V gives CDR1 SNHLY, CDR2 FYNNEI. The CDR3 extends over 13 amino acids. The full variable domain, with the rest looked up from reference TRBV2 and TRBJ1-5, is EPEVTQTPSHQVTQMGQEVILRCVPISNHLYFYWYRQILGQKVEFLVSFYNNEISEKSEIFDDQFSVERPDGSNFTLKIRSTKLEDSAMYFCASRRDSNQPQHFGDGTRLSIL.

This chain connects TRBV27 to TRBJ1-5, with no clear D. V lost 5 bases to trimming and J lost 0 bases, with 11 bases between them. Germline lookup yields CDR1 MNHEY and CDR2 SMNVEV (reference sequence). The CDR3 is 15 residues long. The CDR3 DNA is TGTGCCAGCAGTCACTTGGACGGTAGCAATCAGCCCCAGCATTTT. The encoded protein is CASSHLDGSNQPQHF.

The genes are TRBV10-3 and TRBJ1-2, with D uncertain. There are 12 residues in the CDR3. V was shortened by 10 bases and J by 4 bases, with 13 bases between the two germline ends. The germline V gene has CDR1 ENHRY and CDR2 SYGVKD. The CDR3 sequence: CATLGNLYGYTF. The CDR3 nucleotides are TGTGCCACCTTGGGGAATCTCTATGGCTACACCTTC.

The chain carries TRBV20-1 and TRBJ1-3; no clear D. Trimming cost V 2 bases and J 0 bases, with 8 bases left between them. Germline CDR1 reads DFQATT; CDR2 reads SNEGSKA (reference sequence). This CDR3 contains 14 residues. The CDR3 region has the DNA TGCAGTGCTAGAATAGGAGGCTCTGGAAACACCATATATTTT. Translation: CSARIGGSGNTIYF.

The chain recombines TRBV5-4 with TRBJ1-1; tentatively, D is TRBD1 (6 bases). Per the germline V gene, CDR1 is SGHNT and CDR2 is YYREEE (reference sequence). This CDR3 spans 15 amino acids. The germline V and J ends were trimmed by 3 bases and 3 bases, with 15 bases remaining between them. The CDR3 region is CASSSKIRGHTEAFF. CDR3 in DNA: TGTGCCAGCAGCTCGAAAATTCGGGGGCACACTGAAGCTTTCTTT.

The J gene is TRBJ2-7, the V gene TRBV5-6; 7 bases line up with TRBD1. The junction had 9 bases not matched to a gene; V was cut back by 3 bases and J by 0 bases. CDR3 length equals 16 residues. Germline CDR1 is SGHDT and CDR2 is YYEEEE. CDR3 amino acids: CASSSVDRRTSYEQYF. In DNA form, the CDR3 reads TGTGCCAGCAGCTCGGTGGACAGGCGTACCTCCTACGAGCAGTACTTC. Drawing the rest from reference TRBV5-6 and TRBJ2-7, the complete variable domain is DAGVTQSPTHLIKTRGQQVTLRCSPKSGHDTVSWYQQALGQGPQFIFQYYEEEERQRGNFPDRFSGHQFPNYSSELNVNALLLGDSALYLCASSSVDRRTSYEQYFGPGTRLTVT.

This clonotype was seen more than once but under ten times. The CDR3 region has the DNA TGTGCCAGCAGGAACCAGTGGGGCAATCAGCCCCAGCATTTT. Translation gives CASRNQWGNQPQHF. V gene TRBV28 combines with J gene TRBJ1-5; D unresolved. Germline loops: CDR1 MDHEN, CDR2 SYDVKM. The length of the CDR3 is 14 residues. V lost 6 bases, J lost 2 bases, and 11 bases lay in between.

This clonotype was counted only a few times. The rearrangement uses TRBV20-1 and TRBJ2-7; D perhaps matches TRBD2 (5 bases). Between the trimmed V and J ends, which lost 3 bases and 1 base, there was a span of 16 bases. This CDR3 comprises 15 residues. Germline assignment: CDR1 DFQATT and CDR2 SNEGSKA (reference sequence). The chain's CDR3 is CSARKSGILSYEQYF. The CDR3 DNA is TGCAGTGCTAGGAAATCCGGGATCTTATCCTACGAGCAGTACTTC.

As for this clonotype: A read error may be the cause here, since a much bigger clone is one base away. The chain joins TRBV20-1 to TRBJ1-2; D unresolved. CDR3 length equals 15 residues. In germline, CDR1 is DFQATT, CDR2 SNEGSKA (reference sequence). Deletions cut 6 bases from V and 3 bases from J, with 20 bases between. CDR3 in DNA: TGCAGTGCCCCGAGGTCTGGGAGAGCGGACTATGGCTACACCTTC. It translates to CSAPRSGRADYGYTF.

The chain joins TRBV10-1 to TRBJ2-7; 8 nucleotides match TRBD1. The CDR3 is made up of 14 amino acids. Germline V gene lookup returns CDR1 WNHNN and CDR2 SYGVQD (reference sequence). With 3 bases clipped from V and 3 bases from J, the junction kept 4 bases outside the gene matches. The CDR3 here is CASSEPGTGYEQYF. CDR3 in DNA: TGCGCCAGCAGTGAACCCGGGACAGGCTACGAGCAGTACTTC.

The table lists this clonotype with a few counts. The genes are TRBV11-2 and TRBJ2-7, with D possibly being TRBD2 (6 bases). Trimming stripped 4 bases from V and 1 base from J, with 11 bases between. The germline CDR1 and CDR2 sequences are SGHAT and FQNNGV. The CDR3 contains 14 residues. CDR3 loop: CASSSIRGSYEQYF. The CDR3 bases are TGTGCCAGCAGCTCAATTCGGGGGTCCTACGAGCAGTACTTC.

This clonotype showed up just a few times. This chain joins TRBV4-2 and TRBJ2-7, with D possibly being TRBD1 or TRBD2 (6 bases each). Trimming took off 0 bases at V and 4 bases at J, with 13 bases between the two ends. Germline V gene lookup returns CDR1 LGHNA and CDR2 YNFKEQ. CDR3 size: 15 residues. CDR3 in DNA: TGTGCCAGCAGCCAAGATACGGGGGCGCAGTACGAGCAGTACTTC. It specifies CASSQDTGAQYEQYF.

The CDR3 is CSVALGGDYNEQFF. The CDR3, as DNA: TGCAGCGTTGCCCTAGGCGGAGATTACAATGAGCAGTTCTTC. The V call is TRBV29-1, the J call TRBJ2-1; no firm D call. CDR1 is SQVTM, CDR2 ANQGSEA, per germline. CDR3 length equals 14 residues. Deletions cut 4 bases from V and 4 bases from J, with 14 bases between.

This chain connects TRBV6-2 or TRBV6-3 to TRBJ2-1, with TRBD2 as a possible D gene (6 bases). The CDR3 has 15 residues. CDR1 and CDR2 from the germline V gene are MNHEY and SVGEGT. Trimming took 2 bases from V and 8 from J, leaving 16 bases between them. The CDR3 DNA reads TGTGCCAGCAGTTACCTTCGCCGGGGGAGCCATGAGCAGTTCTTC. The encoded protein is CASSYLRRGSHEQFF.

This clonotype was detected only a few times. J is TRBJ2-4 and V is TRBV20-1; D remains unclear. With 4 bases removed from V and 3 bases from J, the gap between germline ends came to 7 bases. This CDR3 is 12 amino acids long. The germline V gene encodes CDR1 DFQATT and CDR2 SNEGSKA (reference sequence). The CDR3 here is CSATDNKNIQYF. The CDR3 DNA follows: TGCAGTGCTACAGACAACAAAAACATTCAGTACTTC.